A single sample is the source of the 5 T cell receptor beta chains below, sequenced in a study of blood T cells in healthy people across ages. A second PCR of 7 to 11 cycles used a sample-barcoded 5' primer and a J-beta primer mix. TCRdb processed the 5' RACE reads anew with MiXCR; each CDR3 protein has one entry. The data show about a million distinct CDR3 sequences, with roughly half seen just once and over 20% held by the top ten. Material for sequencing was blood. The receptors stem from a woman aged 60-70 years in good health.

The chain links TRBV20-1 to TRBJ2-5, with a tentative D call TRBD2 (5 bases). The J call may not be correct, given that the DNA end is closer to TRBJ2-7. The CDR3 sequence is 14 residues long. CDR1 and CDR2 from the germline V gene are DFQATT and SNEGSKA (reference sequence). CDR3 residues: CSASKLRGAYEQYF. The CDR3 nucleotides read TGCAGTGCGAGCAAGCTCCGGGGTGCCTACGAGCAGTACTTC.

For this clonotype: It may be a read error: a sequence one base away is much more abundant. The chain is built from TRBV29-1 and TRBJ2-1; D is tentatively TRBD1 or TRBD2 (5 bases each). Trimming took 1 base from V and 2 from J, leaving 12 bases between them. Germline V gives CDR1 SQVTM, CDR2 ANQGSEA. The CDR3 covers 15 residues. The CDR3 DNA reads TGCAGCGTTGAAGCCGGGGCGAGCCCCTACAATGAGCAGTTCTTC. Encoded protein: CSVEAGASPYNEQFF.

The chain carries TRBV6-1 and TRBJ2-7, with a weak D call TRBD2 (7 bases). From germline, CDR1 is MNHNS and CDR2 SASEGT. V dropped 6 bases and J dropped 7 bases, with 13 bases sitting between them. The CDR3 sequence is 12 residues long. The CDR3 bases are TGTGCCAGCAGGGGAGGGGGTTTAGAGCAGTACTTC. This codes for CASRGGGLEQYF.

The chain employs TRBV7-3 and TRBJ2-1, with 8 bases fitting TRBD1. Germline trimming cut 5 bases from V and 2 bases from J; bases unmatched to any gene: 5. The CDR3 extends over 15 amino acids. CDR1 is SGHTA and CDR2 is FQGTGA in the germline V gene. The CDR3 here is CASSAQGATYNEQFF. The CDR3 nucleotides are TGTGCCAGCAGCGCTCAGGGGGCGACCTACAATGAGCAGTTCTTC.

CDR3 DNA: TGTGCCACCAGTGATTCAGGGGCGGTAAATGAGCAGTACTTC. Translation gives CATSDSGAVNEQYF. The chain joins TRBV24-1 to TRBJ2-7; D might be TRBD1 (6 bases). Germline CDR1 and CDR2: KGHDR and SFDVKD. Deletions cut 2 bases from V and 7 bases from J, with 14 bases between. The CDR3 length is 14 residues.